The rows below give T cell receptor beta chains drawn from one sample of a study of OX40 agonist ivuxolimab in advanced cancers. The assay was immunoSEQ multiplex PCR, and TCRdb's table has in-frame clones only and misses some. The sample carries 100,000 or so clones, approximately 90% recorded once. The input for sequencing was CD4+ or CD8+ T cells sorted from blood, taken in a trial of the OX40 agonist ivuxolimab. The receptors derive from an adult with an advanced solid tumor such as melanoma, head and neck, liver or kidney cancer. Each CDR3 is given with its conserved first and last residue. A D gene is named only where the DNA matches it firmly. Clone size is shown for a subset of rows, as once, few, many or a class of expanded clone.

>NA|TRBV2|NA|TRBJ1-3
TGTGCCAGCAGGGATGACAGCATCTACTCTGGAAACACCATATATTTT
CASRDDSIYSGNTIYF
>TRBD2|TRBV19|NA|TRBJ2-1
TGTGCCAGTAGTATAGCCTTGGGACTAGCGGGAGTAAGGTCCTACAATGAGCAGTTCTTC
CASSIALGLAGVRSYNEQFF
>TRBD1|TRBV14|NA|TRBJ2-5
TGTGCCAGCAGCCTTGGACAGGGGGCAACCCAGTACTTC
CASSLGQGATQYF
>NA|TRBV15|NA|TRBJ1-1
TGTGCCCCCGGGGGGGCTCGGAACACTGAAGCTTTCTTT
CAPGGARNTEAFF
>TRBD2|TRBV7-3|once|TRBJ2-7
TGTGCCAGCAGCTTACGACCAACACTAGCGGGACCCTACGAGCAGTACTTC
CASSLRPTLAGPYEQYF
>TRBD1|TRBV2|once|TRBJ1-5
TGTGCCATCAAAACAGGGGTCCCCAATCAGCCCCAGCATTTT
CAIKTGVPNQPQHF
>TRBD2|TRBV5-1|NA|TRBJ2-3
TGCGCCAGCAGCAGGGACTACTTAACCTACACAGATACGCAGTATTTT
CASSRDYLTYTDTQYF
>NA|TRBV7-8|NA|TRBJ2-7
TGTGCCAGCAGCTTAATTTCGCTGGATTCCTACGAGCAGTACTTC
CASSLISLDSYEQYF
>NA|TRBV4-1|NA|TRBJ2-7
TGCGCCAGCAGCCAAGGGACGGTTCCCTACGAGCAGTACTTC
CASSQGTVPYEQYF
>NA|TRBV18|NA|TRBJ2-2
TGTGCCAGCTCACCACGTAGTGGTACCGGGGAGCTGTTTTTT
CASSPRSGTGELFF
>NA|TRBV6-6|NA|TRBJ2-6
TGTGCCAGCACACGGGGGTCTGGGGCCAACGTCCTGACTTTC
CASTRGSGANVLTF
>TRBD2|TRBV4-3|NA|TRBJ2-4
TGCGCCAGCAGCCAAATACTAGCGGGAGGGAGGAGCATTCAGTACTTC
CASSQILAGGRSIQYF
>NA|TRBV28|NA|TRBJ1-5
TGTGCCAGCAGTCGCCCGGGACATCTCCCCCAGCATTTT
CASSRPGHLPQHF
>TRBD1|TRBV7-3|NA|TRBJ2-2
TGTGCCAGCAGCCCACCGGGACAGGGCGTCACCGGGGAGCTGTTTTTT
CASSPPGQGVTGELFF
>TRBD1|TRBV7-9|NA|TRBJ1-2
TGTGCCAGCAGATACGACAGGGGGCATGGCTATGGCTACACCTTC
CASRYDRGHGYGYTF
>NA|TRBV18|NA|TRBJ2-1
TGTGCCAGCTCACCAAACGCTCACCAATACAATGAGCAGTTCTTC
CASSPNAHQYNEQFF
>TRBD2|TRBV19|once|TRBJ2-1
TGTGCCAGTAGAACGCGGGAGGCCCCCTACAATGAGCAGTTCTTC
CASRTREAPYNEQFF
>NA|TRBV28|NA|TRBJ2-2
TGTGCCCCAGTCGGATTTGGGAGGACCGGGGAGCTGTTTTTT
CAPVGFGRTGELFF
>TRBD2|TRBV11-3|NA|TRBJ2-1
TGTGCCAGCAGCCGCTCAGTGGGGACCCGGGACTATTACAATGAGCAGTTCTTC
CASSRSVGTRDYYNEQFF
>TRBD1|TRBV28|NA|TRBJ1-1
TGTGCCAGCACTCCAGGGGGTCGGATGAACACTGAAGCTTTCTTT
CASTPGGRMNTEAFF
>TRBD2|TRBV5-1|NA|TRBJ2-1
TGCGCCAGCAGCGCGAGCGGGAGTTCCTACAATGAGCAGTTCTTC
CASSASGSSYNEQFF
>NA|TRBV12-2|NA|TRBJ1-1
TGTGCAAGTCGCTTAGGAGGGGTGAACACTGAAGCTTTCTTT
CASRLGGVNTEAFF